This T cell receptor (beta chain) came from a study of tumor-infiltrating lymphocytes in primary liver carcinoma. Study-level information: With diameters of roughly 4 to 11 cm, tumors were stage T1-T3 N0M0. Study results and limitations: Whereas tumor region pairs overlapped more, tumor-adjacent and tumor-blood pairs overlapped less.

Trimming removed 1 base at V and 1 base at J, with 9 bases between. The length of the CDR3 is 15 residues. The germline V gene encodes CDR1 SGHRS and CDR2 YFSETQ. Both RNA and DNA were isolated together from around 20-30 mg of bulk tissue that had not been sorted. Tumor samples all exceeded 80% viable tumor cells. Notes on this clonotype: Its target is unknown.

TCR beta cDNA was reverse-transcribed from roughly 520 ng of total RNA. The reaction used a constant-region primer and ProtoScript II reverse transcriptase. ARM-PCR, slightly modified, supplied the TCR beta libraries through three nested multiplex PCR rounds. Both of the initial two PCR rounds ran for around 9 cycles and employed TRBV1-TRBV30 forward primers alongside a C-beta reverse primer. TCRdb itself ran the multiplex PCR reads through MiXCR, one entry per CDR3 protein. The table records roughly 57,000 distinct CDR3 sequences, 65% to 80% of them present only once. The sample consisted of liver tumor tissue from sampling region 2. Regarding subset: tumor region T2, inferior pole. The sequence came from a man in his forties with primary liver carcinoma and hepatitis B virus infection. The chain is built from TRBV5-1 and TRBJ2-1, with no clear D. The CDR3 reads CASSLIAESYNEQFF. The CDR3 DNA reads TGCGCCAGCAGCTTGATTGCGGAATCCTACAATGAGCAGTTCTTC.